The clone carrying this T cell receptor beta chain was recorded a few times. Its target is not known. cDNA molecules, individually, were tagged with unique molecular identifiers. MiXCR, run by TCRdb on the 5' RACE reads, gives a single entry per CDR3 protein. The data show 35,000 to 50,000 distinct CDR3 sequences, with roughly 23% seen just once and 4.5% to 5% held by the top ten. This sample is drawn from a study of early T cells in non-severe SARS-CoV-2 infection. Study-level information: Sequencing of unsorted whole blood was done on bulk RNA, leaving chains unpaired.

This CDR3 has 14 amino acids. The J segment lost 2 bases and the V segment lost 6 bases, leaving 7 bases of the junction unmatched. The V gene's germline CDR1 is KGHSY and CDR2 FQNENV. Broader study findings: Private and CD4 specificities were missed by VDJdb matching, skewed to anti-spike CD8.

The gene calls are TRBV16 and TRBJ2-7, with 7 bases lining up with TRBD1. This specimen was whole blood, taken at baseline. This clonotype was sampled from an adult who was a healthcare worker with PCR-confirmed SARS-CoV-2 infection or an uninfected control (not recorded which). The CDR3 reads CASSLRQGAYEQYF. The CDR3 coding sequence is TGTGCCAGCAGTCTTCGACAGGGAGCCTACGAGCAGTACTTC.